Each of the 20 T cell receptor beta chains below was sequenced from the same sample in a study of tissue T cells after allogeneic stem cell transplantation. Sequencing was performed with immunoSEQ multiplex PCR; in TCRdb, only in-frame clones are kept and a portion is missing. The table shows approximately 17,000 clones, with roughly 70% occurring only once. The material sequenced was spleen. The receptors come from a female BALB/c mouse in good health. MHC haplotype of the mouse line: H2-d.

A note on this clone: Mouse gene names apply. The read ends 1 residue shy of where the CDR3 ends; the end is completed using the germline J gene. The chain has TRBV13-3 and TRBJ2-1; TRBD2 might be the D (6 bases). The CDR3 loop spans 11 amino acids. The germline V and J ends were trimmed by 4 bases and 9 bases, with 8 bases remaining between them. Per germline, CDR1 NNHDY and CDR2 SYVADS. The CDR3 sequence: CASSLTGEQFF. The CDR3 DNA, read in part, is TGTGCCAGCAGTCTGACTGGTGAGCAGTTC.

A note on this clone: The gene symbols are mouse symbols. The sequence runs out 1 residue before the end of the CDR3; the remainder is reconstructed from the germline J gene. V is TRBV1 and J is TRBJ1-5; D remains ambiguous. Per germline, CDR1 NSQYPW and CDR2 LRSPGD (reference sequence). V was trimmed by 0 bases and J by 0 bases, leaving 6 bases between them. This CDR3 comprises 15 residues. CDR3 bases read: TGCACCTGCAGTGCAGATCCAGATAACAACCAGGCTCCGCTT. It translates to CTCSADPDNNQAPL. The complete CDR3 protein is CTCSADPDNNQAPLF. Full variable domain (rest looked up from reference TRBV1 and TRBJ1-5): VTLLEQNPRWRLVPRGQAVNLRCILKNSQYPWMSWYQQDLQKQLQWLFTLRSPGDKEVKSLPGADYLATRVTDTELRLQVANMSQGRTLYCTCSADPDNNQAPLFGEGTRLSVL.

This clone was counted only a few times. Gene names are mouse gene names. The sequenced CDR3 bases are TGTGCCAGCGGTCAGGGGTCCCAGGCTCCGCTT. It encodes CASGQGSQAPL. The CDR3 as a whole reads CASGQGSQAPLF. The rearrangement uses TRBV13-2 and TRBJ1-5, with D possibly TRBD1 on 6 matching bases. The read terminates 1 residue ahead of where the CDR3 ends, so the germline J gene completes it. The V end was cut by 4 bases, the J end by 6 bases, with 8 bases between. This CDR3 spans 12 amino acids. Germline assignment: CDR1 NNHNN and CDR2 SYGAGS (reference sequence).

This clone has more than one count but fewer than ten. The gene names given are mouse names. The read finishes 1 residue shy of the CDR3 end, and the germline J gene is used to complete it. The chain employs TRBV19 and TRBJ2-7, with 12 bases lining up with TRBD2. V dropped 2 bases and J dropped 7; count of bases not matched to a gene: 4. The CDR3 has 14 amino acids. Looked up from germline, CDR1 is FNHDT and CDR2 is SITEND (reference sequence). The CDR3 bases that were read are TGTGCCAGCAGTATGGACTGGGGGGGAGTAGAACAGTAC. Amino acid sequence: CASSMDWGGVEQY. The CDR3, in full, reads CASSMDWGGVEQYF.

This clone was counted a single time. Gene names and germline match the mouse. Read coverage stops 1 residue before the CDR3 terminus; the germline J gene supplies the remainder. The rearrangement joins TRBV2 to TRBJ2-2, with D possibly being TRBD1 (6 bases). This CDR3 has 16 residues. V dropped 4 bases and J dropped 4 bases, with 16 bases sitting between them. Germline values: CDR1 LGHNA, CDR2 YSYQKL. CDR3 DNA, as far as it was read: TGTGCCAGCAGCCGAGAAGGGGGAAGGGGCACCGGGCAGCTCTAC. As protein: CASSREGGRGTGQLY. The entire CDR3 is CASSREGGRGTGQLYF.

With respect to this clone: Mouse gene names apply. The read terminates 1 residue ahead of where the CDR3 ends, so the germline J gene completes it. Other DNA sequences from this sample encode an identical CDR3 as well. V gene TRBV31 combines with J gene TRBJ1-2, with 8 positions matching TRBD1. Germline CDR1 is GKSSPN and CDR2 is SITVG. The junction had 10 bases not matched to a gene; V was cut back by 0 bases and J by 4 bases. This CDR3 is 16 amino acids long. CDR3 sequence: CAWSLASRGRSSDYTF. Incomplete CDR3 DNA: TGTGCCTGGAGTCTAGCTTCCAGGGGGCGGAGCTCCGACTACACC.

Turning to this clone: Mouse gene names apply. The read comes to an end 1 residue before the CDR3 does, leaving the germline J gene to fill in the end. The chain links TRBV5 to TRBJ1-6; 7 bases fit TRBD1. TRBJ1-6 is filed as an ORF, its function uncertain. This CDR3 region has 17 residues. V lost 0 bases to trimming and J lost 2 bases; unmatched junction nucleotides: 4. In germline, CDR1 is LGHNA, CDR2 YNLKQL (reference sequence). The covered CDR3 bases are TGTGCCAGCAGCCAAGAGTTAGGGGGCACCTATAATTCGCCCCTCTAC. It specifies CASSQELGGTYNSPLY. In full, the CDR3 reads CASSQELGGTYNSPLYF.

A note on this clone: Gene names follow the mouse nomenclature. From the germline J gene comes the end of the CDR3, since the read stops 1 residue before it. The rearrangement uses TRBV13-1 and TRBJ2-7; TRBD2 aligns across 12 bases. Unmatched junction bases numbered 3, after V lost 2 bases and J lost 6 bases. The CDR3 extends over 14 amino acids. Per the germline V gene, CDR1 is NSHNY and CDR2 is SYGAGN. Partial CDR3 DNA: TGTGCCAGCAGTGACGGGACTGGGGGGTTTGAACAGTAC. Translating gives CASSDGTGGFEQY. The CDR3 in full is CASSDGTGGFEQYF.

With regard to this clone: Genes and germline are mouse. The sequenced fragment ends 1 residue before the CDR3 boundary, so the rest is inferred from the germline J gene. V is TRBV19 and J is TRBJ2-4; maybe TRBD2 (6 bases). The CDR3 totals 13 residues. The V end was cut by 5 bases, the J end by 0 bases, with 7 bases between. Germline assignment: CDR1 FNHDT and CDR2 SITEND (reference sequence). The CDR3 here is CASRLGSQNTLYF. The part of the CDR3 DNA that was read is TGTGCCAGCAGACTGGGTAGTCAAAACACCTTGTAC.

About this clone itself: Gene names refer to mouse genes. The read terminates 1 residue before the CDR3 end, so the remaining end is supplied by the germline J gene. The genes are TRBV4 and TRBJ2-7; perhaps TRBD1 as D (5 bases). V was trimmed by 5 bases and J by 3 bases, leaving 8 bases between them. Germline loops: CDR1 LGHDT, CDR2 YNNKQL (reference sequence). The CDR3 is 12 residues long. The CDR3 protein is CASSKTDYEQYF. The DNA read from the CDR3 is TGTGCCAGCAGCAAGACAGACTATGAACAGTAC.

About this clone itself: Mouse gene names and germline throughout. The sequence runs out 1 residue before the end of the CDR3; the remainder is reconstructed from the germline J gene. The chain links TRBV5 to TRBJ2-1; no clear D gene. The CDR3 has 14 residues. Germline V lookup: CDR1 LGHNA, CDR2 YNLKQL (reference sequence). Trimming took off 0 bases at V and 1 base at J, with 4 bases between the two ends. The CDR3 reads CASSQDTNYAEQFF. CDR3 bases read: TGTGCCAGCAGCCAAGATACCAACTATGCTGAGCAGTTC.

As regards this clone: The genes are named according to mouse. The CDR3 end is not reached by the read, which stops 1 residue before it; the germline J gene fills it in. The chain combines TRBV13-2 with TRBJ1-3; 11 positions match TRBD1. This CDR3 spans 15 amino acids. From germline, CDR1 is NNHNN and CDR2 SYGAGS (reference sequence). V was pared by 5 bases and J by 4 bases, with 5 bases of the junction left unmatched. CDR3 region: CASGPDRGQGNTLYF. Incomplete CDR3 DNA: TGTGCCAGCGGCCCGGACAGGGGGCAAGGAAATACGCTCTAT.

Comment on this clone: Mouse names are used for the genes. The read stops 1 residue short of the end of the CDR3; the missing end is completed from the germline J gene. The V call is TRBV20, the J call TRBJ1-2, with TRBD1 matching over 8 bases. J was trimmed by 4 bases and V by 0 bases; bases with no gene match: 4. This CDR3 is 14 amino acids long. Per germline, CDR1 GFQATS and CDR2 STVNSAI. The CDR3 loop reads CGARDRGRGSDYTF. CDR3 bases read: TGTGGTGCTAGGGACAGGGGGCGAGGCTCCGACTACACC.

This clone was observed a few times. The gene symbols are mouse symbols. The missing CDR3 end, 1 residue past where the read stops, is filled in from the germline J gene. The chain couples TRBV13-3 to TRBJ2-1; D possibly uses TRBD1 or TRBD2 (5 bases each). This CDR3 contains 13 residues. Germline V gene lookup returns CDR1 NNHDY and CDR2 SYVADS. V was trimmed by 7 bases and J by 2 bases, leaving 10 bases between them. This chain's CDR3 is CASGLGHYAEQFF. The covered CDR3 bases are TGTGCCAGCGGGCTGGGACACTATGCTGAGCAGTTC.

Comment on this clone: Gene and germline names: mouse. The read falls 1 residue short of the CDR3 end, and the missing part is taken from the germline J gene. This chain uses TRBV20 with TRBJ2-7; D gene uncertain. The CDR3 is 11 amino acids. CDR1 and CDR2 from the germline V gene are GFQATS and STVNSAI. Trimming removed 4 bases from V and 4 bases from J, with 8 bases in between. CDR3 sequence: CGATVLYEQYF. The CDR3 bases that were read are TGTGGTGCTACAGTCTTATATGAACAGTAC.

With regard to this clone: Genes and germline are mouse. The DNA ends 1 residue before the CDR3 does, and the rest of the CDR3 is filled in from the germline J gene. The same CDR3 can be traced to other DNA sequences in this sample. The V call is TRBV5, the J call TRBJ2-1; weak D call: TRBD1 (5 bases). V lost 0 bases and J 4 bases, leaving 10 bases between the germline ends. The CDR3 runs to 15 residues. The germline CDR1 and CDR2 sequences are LGHNA and YNLKQL (reference sequence). The CDR3 sequence: CASSQDPGRYAEQFF. The sequenced CDR3 bases are TGTGCCAGCAGCCAAGATCCAGGGAGATATGCTGAGCAGTTC.

Details on this clone: Genes and germline are mouse. The read falls 1 residue short of the CDR3 end, and the missing part is taken from the germline J gene. The chain employs TRBV13-3 and TRBJ2-3, with TRBD2 matching 8 bases. The V segment lost 3 bases and the J segment 4 bases; nucleotides outside the gene matches: 4. The CDR3 is 14 residues long. Germline V lookup: CDR1 NNHDY, CDR2 SYVADS. CDR3 bases read: TGTGCCAGCAGTGCCTGGGGGGAGACAGAAACGCTGTAT. As protein: CASSAWGETETLY. The whole CDR3 region reads CASSAWGETETLYF.

Details on this clone: Any gene name here is a mouse gene name. Partial CDR3 DNA: TGCACCTGCAGTGCCCTGGACTGGGGGAAAGACACCCAGTAC. This encodes CTCSALDWGKDTQY. The full CDR3 reads CTCSALDWGKDTQYF. The chain couples TRBV1 to TRBJ2-5; 10 nucleotides agree with TRBD2. The read gets to within 1 residue of the CDR3 end, and the germline J gene fills in the rest. The germline V gene encodes CDR1 NSQYPW and CDR2 LRSPGD (reference sequence). The CDR3 sequence is 15 residues long. Trimming at V came to 3 bases and at J to 4 bases, leaving 4 bases not matched to a gene.

With respect to this clone: Gene names are the mouse ones. The CDR3 end is not reached by the read, which stops 1 residue before it; the germline J gene fills it in. The chain joins TRBV17 to TRBJ1-1; D gene uncertain. V was clipped by 2 bases and J by 4 bases, with 11 bases between them. The CDR3 is made up of 14 amino acids. Germline CDR1 reads MNHDT; CDR2 reads YYDKIL. The sequenced part of the CDR3 DNA is TGTGCTAGCAGTAGAAGGGTAGGAGGCACAGAAGTCTTC. Protein sequence: CASSRRVGGTEVF. The whole CDR3 sequence reads CASSRRVGGTEVFF.

Points on this clone: Gene labels here are mouse ones. The read halts 1 residue ahead of the CDR3 end, with the missing end drawn from the germline J gene. The V gene is TRBV4, the J gene TRBJ2-1; tentative D call: TRBD1 (6 bases). Trimming cost V 7 bases and J 4 bases, with 8 bases left between them. The CDR3 is made up of 12 amino acids. Germline V gene lookup returns CDR1 LGHDT and CDR2 YNNKQL (reference sequence). CDR3: CASTQGYAEQFF. CDR3 DNA, as far as it was read: TGTGCCAGCACTCAGGGGTATGCTGAGCAGTTC.